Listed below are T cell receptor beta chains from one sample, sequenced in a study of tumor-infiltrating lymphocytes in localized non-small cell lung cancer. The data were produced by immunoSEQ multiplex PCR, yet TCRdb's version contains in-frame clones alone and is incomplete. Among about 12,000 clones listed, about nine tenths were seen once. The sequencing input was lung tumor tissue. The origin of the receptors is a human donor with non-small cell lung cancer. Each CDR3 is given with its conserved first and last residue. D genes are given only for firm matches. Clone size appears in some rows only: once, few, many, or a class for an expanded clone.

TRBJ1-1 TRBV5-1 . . CASSLIGRNTEAFF TGCGCCAGCAGCTTAATAGGAAGGAACACTGAAGCTTTCTTT
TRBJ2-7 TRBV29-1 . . CSVDAPGTTYEQYF TGCAGCGTTGACGCCCCCGGGACCACCTACGAGCAGTACTTC
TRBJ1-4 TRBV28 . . CASSFLQGTGNEKLFF TGTGCCAGCAGTTTCTTGCAGGGTACCGGTAATGAAAAACTGTTTTTT
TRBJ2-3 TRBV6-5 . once CASSYQESTDTQYF TGTGCCAGCAGTTACCAGGAGAGCACAGATACGCAGTATTTT
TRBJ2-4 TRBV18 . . CASSAENIQYF TGTGCCAGCTCAGCGGAAAACATTCAGTACTTC
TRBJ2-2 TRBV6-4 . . CASSEEGGAGELFF TGTGCCAGCAGTGAAGAGGGTGGCGCCGGGGAGCTGTTTTTT
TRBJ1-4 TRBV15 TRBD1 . CATSTRRGQGIGNEKLFF TGTGCCACCAGCACTCGGCGAGGACAGGGGATTGGTAATGAAAAACTGTTTTTT
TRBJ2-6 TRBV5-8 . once CASSLERGSGANVLTF TGTGCCAGCAGCTTGGAACGGGGCTCTGGGGCCAACGTCCTGACTTTC
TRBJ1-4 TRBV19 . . CASSISSLNEKLFF TGTGCCAGTAGTATTTCCAGTCTTAATGAAAAACTGTTTTTT
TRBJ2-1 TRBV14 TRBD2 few CASSQSSGGEQFF TGTGCCAGCAGCCAATCTAGCGGAGGCGAGCAGTTCTTC
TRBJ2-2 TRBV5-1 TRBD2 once CASSTRTSSTGELFF TGCGCCAGCAGCACCCGGACTAGCAGCACCGGGGAGCTGTTTTTT
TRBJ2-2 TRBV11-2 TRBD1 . CASSFLDRVTGELFF TGTGCCAGCAGCTTCCTGGACAGGGTCACCGGGGAGCTGTTTTTT
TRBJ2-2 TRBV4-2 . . CASSQGDRTNTGELFF TGTGCCAGCAGCCAAGGAGACAGGACTAACACCGGGGAGCTGTTTTTT
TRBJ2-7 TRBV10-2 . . CASSERVLYEQYF TGCGCCAGCAGTGAGAGGGTCTTGTACGAGCAGTACTTC
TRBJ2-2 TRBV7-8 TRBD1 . CASSHDRAGELFF TGTGCCAGCAGTCATGACAGGGCCGGGGAGCTGTTTTTT
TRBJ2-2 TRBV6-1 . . CASSEREQTGELFF TGTGCCAGCAGTGAAAGGGAGCAAACCGGGGAGCTGTTTTTT
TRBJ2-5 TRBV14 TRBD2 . CASSPHTGGSGETQYF TGTGCCAGCAGCCCCCATACTGGCGGGAGTGGAGAGACCCAGTACTTC
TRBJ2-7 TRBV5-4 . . CASTLPRDTKSYEQYF TGTGCCAGCACCTTGCCCCGGGACACAAAGTCCTACGAGCAGTACTTC
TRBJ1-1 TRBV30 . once CAWSLGSATEAFF TGTGCCTGGAGTCTGGGGAGTGCCACTGAAGCTTTCTTT
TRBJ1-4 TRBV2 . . CASSENRNEKLFF TGTGCCAGCAGTGAAAACAGGAATGAAAAACTGTTTTTT
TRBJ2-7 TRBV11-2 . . CASSLKLADAREQYF TGTGCCAGCAGCTTGAAGTTAGCGGACGCGAGGGAGCAGTACTTC
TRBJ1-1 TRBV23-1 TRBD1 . CASSRLRDRGSGNTEAFF TGCGCCAGCAGTCGACTCCGGGACAGGGGAAGTGGGAACACTGAAGCTTTCTTT
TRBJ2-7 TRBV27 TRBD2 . CASSPRTSGSYEQYF TGTGCCAGCAGTCCTCGGACTAGCGGGTCCTACGAGCAGTACTTC
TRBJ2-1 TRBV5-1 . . CASKRQELPGLNEQFF TGCGCCAGCAAAAGACAAGAACTCCCCGGGCTCAATGAGCAGTTCTTC
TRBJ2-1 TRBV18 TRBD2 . CASSPIGLAGREQFF TGTGCCAGCTCACCAATTGGACTAGCGGGAAGGGAGCAGTTCTTC
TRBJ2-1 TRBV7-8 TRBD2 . CASSSQGTSGRPEQFF TGTGCCAGCAGCTCCCAAGGGACTAGCGGGAGGCCTGAGCAGTTCTTC
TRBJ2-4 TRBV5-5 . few CASSPLRGEAKNIQYF TGTGCCAGCAGCCCTTTGAGGGGGGAGGCCAAAAACATTCAGTACTTC
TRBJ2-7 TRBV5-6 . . CASSAGPKPSYEQYF TGTGCCAGCAGCGCCGGACCGAAACCCTCCTACGAGCAGTACTTC
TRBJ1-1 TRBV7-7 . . CASSLEVGTEAFF TGTGCTAGCAGCTTAGAAGTGGGCACTGAAGCTTTCTTT
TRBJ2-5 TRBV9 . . CASSVGAGETQYF TGTGCCAGCAGCGTAGGAGCGGGCGAGACCCAGTACTTC
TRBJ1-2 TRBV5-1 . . CASSFGGKEGYTF TGCGCCAGCAGCTTCGGGGGGAAGGAGGGCTACACCTTC
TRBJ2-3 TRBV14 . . CASSPPGRASTDTQYF TGTGCCAGCAGCCCCCCGGGGCGTGCTAGCACAGATACGCAGTATTTT
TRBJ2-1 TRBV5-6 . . CASSHYIRTWSSYNEQFF TGTGCCAGCAGCCATTACATACGGACGTGGAGCTCCTACAATGAGCAGTTCTTC
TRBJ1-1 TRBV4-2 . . CASSQDWGSTEAFF TGTGCCAGCAGCCAAGATTGGGGGAGCACTGAAGCTTTCTTT
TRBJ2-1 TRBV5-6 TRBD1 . CASSLYRGNEQFF TGTGCCAGCAGCTTGTACAGGGGAAATGAGCAGTTCTTC
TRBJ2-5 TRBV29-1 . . CSALLAETQYF TGCAGCGCCCTCCTCGCGGAGACCCAGTACTTC
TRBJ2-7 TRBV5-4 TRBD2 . CASSPSGGISYEQYF TGTGCCAGCAGCCCTAGCGGGGGGATCTCCTACGAGCAGTACTTC
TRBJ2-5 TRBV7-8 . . CASSFYEGVETQYF TGTGCCAGCAGCTTCTACGAGGGGGTGGAGACCCAGTACTTC
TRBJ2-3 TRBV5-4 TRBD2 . CASSLGAGVGDTQYF TGTGCCAGCAGCTTGGGGGCGGGAGTCGGGGATACGCAGTATTTT
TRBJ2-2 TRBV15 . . CATSRDSPRHGELFF TGTGCCACCAGCAGAGACAGCCCCCGGCACGGGGAGCTGTTTTTT
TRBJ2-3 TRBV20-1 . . CSARTHTQYF TGCAGTGCTAGAACACATACGCAGTATTTT
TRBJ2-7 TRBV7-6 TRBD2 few CASSLRGGYEQYF TGTGCCAGCAGCTTACGGGGGGGATACGAGCAGTACTTC
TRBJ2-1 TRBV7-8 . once CASRRPQNNEQFF TGTGCCAGCAGACGACCACAGAACAATGAGCAGTTCTTC
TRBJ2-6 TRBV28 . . CASTPQGFSGANVLTF TGTGCCAGCACACCACAGGGCTTCTCTGGGGCCAACGTCCTGACTTTC
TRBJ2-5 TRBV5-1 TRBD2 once CASSSEGAGAAKHQYF TGCGCCAGCAGCTCCGAAGGAGCGGGAGCCGCTAAGCACCAGTACTTC
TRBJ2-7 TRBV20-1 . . CSAPRTGEQYF TGCAGTGCCCCCCGGACGGGCGAGCAGTACTTC
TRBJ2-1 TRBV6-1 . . CASSAGPYGSEQFF TGTGCCAGCAGTGCTGGGCCCTATGGGAGTGAGCAGTTCTTC
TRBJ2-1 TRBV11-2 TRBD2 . CASSSIAGVGNEQFF TGTGCCAGCAGCTCCATAGCGGGAGTGGGTAATGAGCAGTTCTTC
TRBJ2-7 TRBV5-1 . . CASSDPVLGFQYF TGCGCCAGCAGCGACCCTGTTCTGGGGTTCCAGTACTTC
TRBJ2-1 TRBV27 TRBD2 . CASSLSRLGRGNEQFF TGTGCCAGCAGTCTCTCCCGACTGGGGCGGGGGAATGAGCAGTTCTTC
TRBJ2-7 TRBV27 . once CASSLAGASYEQYF TGTGCCAGCAGTTTAGCGGGCGCCTCCTACGAGCAGTACTTC
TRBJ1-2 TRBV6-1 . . CASSVMTDGYTF TGTGCCAGCAGTGTCATGACGGATGGCTACACCTTC
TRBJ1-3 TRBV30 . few CAWSVTGNTIYF TGTGCCTGGAGTGTAACTGGAAACACCATATATTTT
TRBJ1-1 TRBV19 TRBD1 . CASSKQGSENEAFF TGTGCCAGTAGTAAACAGGGGAGTGAAAATGAAGCTTTCTTT
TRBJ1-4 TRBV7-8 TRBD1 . CASSPRQGTNEKLFF TGTGCCAGCAGCCCGCGACAGGGAACTAATGAAAAACTGTTTTTT
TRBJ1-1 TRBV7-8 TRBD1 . CASSLGDSNTEAFF TGTGCCAGCAGCTTAGGGGACAGCAACACTGAAGCTTTCTTT
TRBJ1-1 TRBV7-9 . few CASSSGGENTEAFF TGTGCCAGCAGCTCCGGAGGTGAGAACACTGAAGCTTTCTTT
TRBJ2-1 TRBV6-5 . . CASRTTGEGVHEQFF TGTGCCAGCAGAACAACGGGAGAGGGAGTCCATGAGCAGTTCTTC
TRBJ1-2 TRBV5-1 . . CASSLQVNYGYTF TGCGCCAGCAGCTTACAGGTGAACTATGGCTACACCTTC